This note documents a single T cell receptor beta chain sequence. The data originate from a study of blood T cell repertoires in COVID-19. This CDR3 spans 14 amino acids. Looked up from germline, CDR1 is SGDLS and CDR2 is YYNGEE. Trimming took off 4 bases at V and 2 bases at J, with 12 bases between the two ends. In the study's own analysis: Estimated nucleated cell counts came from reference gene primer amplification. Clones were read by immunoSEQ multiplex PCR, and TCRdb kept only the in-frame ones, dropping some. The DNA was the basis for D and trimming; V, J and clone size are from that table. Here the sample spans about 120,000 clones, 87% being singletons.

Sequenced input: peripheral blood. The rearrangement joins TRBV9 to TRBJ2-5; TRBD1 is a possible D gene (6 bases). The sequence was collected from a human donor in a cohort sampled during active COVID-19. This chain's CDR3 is CASSRTGLQETQYF. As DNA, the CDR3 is TGTGCCAGCAGCCGTACAGGGTTACAAGAGACCCAGTACTTC.